What follows are 13 T cell receptor beta chains derived from one specimen sequenced in a study of OX40 agonist ivuxolimab in advanced cancers. Libraries were prepared through the immunoSEQ multiplex PCR assay. TCRdb took over this immuneACCESS table, retaining in-frame rearrangements with V and J assigned. Such tables are incomplete; in checked studies, under half of the missing clones stem from an unresolved V gene, and the remainder is unexplained. This sample lists about 79,000 clones; more than 80% were detected once. Roughly 0.5% of the sample goes to the ten largest clones. Source: CD4+ or CD8+ T cells sorted from blood, taken in a trial of the OX40 agonist ivuxolimab. All receptors derive from an adult with an advanced solid tumor such as melanoma, head and neck, liver or kidney cancer.

V and J are TRBV7-3 and TRBJ1-3; TRBD1 matches at 7 bases. The V gene's germline CDR1 is SGHTA and CDR2 FQGTGA. The trim removed 3 bases at V and 0 bases at J, leaving 2 bases unmatched. The CDR3 spans 15 residues. The CDR3 nucleotides read TGTGCCAGCAGCTTGGACAGGCGCTCTGGAAACACCATATATTTT. Protein sequence: CASSLDRRSGNTIYF.

The rearrangement uses TRBV29-1 and TRBJ2-7; tentative D call: TRBD1 (5 bases). The CDR3 extends over 15 amino acids. V lost 7 bases to trimming and J lost 2 bases, with 21 bases between them. Germline V gene sequence: CDR1 SQVTM, CDR2 ANQGSEA. The CDR3 is CSALTDSPTPYEQYF. The CDR3 DNA reads as TGCAGCGCACTCACCGACAGCCCGACACCCTACGAGCAGTACTTC.

This clone was observed a single time. J is TRBJ1-1 and V is TRBV18; D is unresolved. CDR3 length: 14 amino acids. Germline V gives CDR1 KGHSH, CDR2 LQKENI. Trimming removed 4 bases from V and 3 bases from J, with 12 bases in between. CDR3 region: CASSREGRDTEAFF. CDR3 coding DNA: TGTGCCAGCTCACGTGAGGGTAGGGACACTGAAGCTTTCTTT.

The chain has TRBV27 and TRBJ2-7; D could derive from TRBD1 or TRBD2 (6 bases each). The germline V and J ends were trimmed by 6 bases and 7 bases, with 16 bases remaining between them. There are 13 residues in the CDR3. Germline CDR1 reads MNHEY; CDR2 reads SMNVEV (reference sequence). CDR3 DNA sequence: TGTGCCAGCAGACCTTCCGGGGGCCGTGAGCAGTACTTC. This gives the protein CASRPSGGREQYF.

This clone has only one observation. The rearrangement uses TRBV6-1 and TRBJ2-7; D perhaps matches TRBD1 (5 bases). With 2 bases removed from V and 3 bases from J, the gap between germline ends came to 11 bases. The length of the CDR3 is 14 residues. Germline V gene lookup returns CDR1 MNHNS and CDR2 SASEGT. CDR3 residues: CASSETGHRYEQYF. The CDR3 coding sequence is TGTGCCAGCAGTGAAACCGGACACCGCTACGAGCAGTACTTC.

This chain connects TRBV29-1 to TRBJ2-3; 15 nucleotides align to TRBD2. This CDR3 is 15 amino acids long. The germline gives CDR1 SQVTM, CDR2 ANQGSEA. V lost 3 bases to trimming and J lost 7 bases; unmatched junction nucleotides: 5. The CDR3 region is CSVEGTSGGSNTQYF. CDR3 DNA: TGCAGCGTTGAGGGGACTAGCGGGGGGTCAAATACGCAGTATTTT.

The chain recombines TRBV18 with TRBJ1-1, with a possible D match to TRBD1 (5 bases). CDR1 and CDR2 (germline): KGHSH, LQKENI. The CDR3 loop spans 15 amino acids. With 0 bases removed from V and 1 base from J, the gap between germline ends came to 9 bases. The CDR3 here is CASSPPRGGNTEAFF. CDR3 DNA: TGTGCCAGCTCACCACCCCGGGGGGGGAACACTGAAGCTTTCTTT.

This sequence joins TRBV9 and TRBJ2-1; a possible D gene is TRBD2 (6 bases). This CDR3 is built from 16 residues. CDR1 and CDR2 (germline): SGDLS, YYNGEE. The V end was cut by 0 bases, the J end by 3 bases, with 13 bases between. The chain's CDR3 is CASSVDWGVFYNEQFF. The CDR3 DNA reads as TGTGCCAGCAGCGTAGATTGGGGGGTTTTCTACAATGAGCAGTTCTTC.

The V and J genes are TRBV15 and TRBJ2-5; D is undetermined. The DNA end favors TRBJ2-7, so the J call may be wrong. Germline values: CDR1 LNHNV, CDR2 YYDKDF (reference sequence). The CDR3 totals 16 residues. CDR3 region: CATSRERRVPPYEQYF. DNA for the CDR3: TGTGCCACCAGCAGAGAACGTCGGGTTCCGCCCTACGAGCAGTACTTC.

This chain connects TRBV19 to TRBJ1-6; 8 nucleotides line up with TRBD1. The CDR3 loop spans 14 amino acids. V lost 7 bases to trimming and J lost 9 bases; unmatched junction nucleotides: 8. The germline V gene encodes CDR1 LNHDA and CDR2 SQIVND (reference sequence). This chain's CDR3 is CASTTDREGSPLHF. In DNA, the CDR3 is TGTGCCAGTACAACGGACAGGGAGGGTTCACCCCTCCACTTT.

CDR3: CAWSAGQGHRDYGYTF. The CDR3 DNA reads as TGTGCCTGGAGTGCGGGACAGGGGCACCGAGACTATGGCTACACCTTC. The rearrangement uses TRBV30 and TRBJ1-2, with 10 bases matching TRBD1. The germline gives CDR1 GTSNPN, CDR2 SVGIG (reference sequence). CDR3 length equals 16 residues. V shed 1 base, J shed 3 bases, and the junction held 8 bases outside the gene matches.

This clone was observed a few times. V is TRBV9 and J is TRBJ1-4, with TRBD1 as a possible D gene (6 bases). Germline CDR1 SGDLS, CDR2 YYNGEE. The CDR3 totals 15 residues. V gave up 4 bases and J gave up 7 bases, with 17 bases separating them. CDR3 bases: TGTGCCAGCAGCACCGGGTTCAGGGGCGCTGAAAAACTGTTTTTT. Translated: CASSTGFRGAEKLFF.

This clone was seen only once. J is TRBJ2-5 and V is TRBV9; no definite D call. CDR3 length: 14 residues. V was shortened by 0 bases and J by 5 bases, with 11 bases between the two germline ends. Per the germline V gene, CDR1 is SGDLS and CDR2 is YYNGEE. This CDR3 is CASSVDPGAETQYF. Written as DNA, the CDR3 is TGTGCCAGCAGCGTAGACCCGGGTGCTGAGACCCAGTACTTC. Filled out from reference TRBV9 and TRBJ2-5, the complete variable domain reads DSGVTQTPKHLITATGQRVTLRCSPRSGDLSVYWYQQSLDQGLQFLIQYYNGEERAKGNILERFSAQQFPDLHSELNLSSLELGDSALYFCASSVDPGAETQYFGPGTRLLVL.